Below, one T cell receptor beta chain is given with its context. The data belong to a study of siplizumab effects on memory and regulatory T cells. Trimming left V 5 bases short and J 4 bases short, with 17 bases between. This CDR3 is 15 amino acids long. CDR1 MNHEY and CDR2 SVGAGI come from the germline V gene. The assay was immunoSEQ multiplex PCR, and TCRdb's table has in-frame clones only and misses some. The data show 110,000 or so clones, about 90% seen once. This receptor was taken from a human donor in good health. The chain combines TRBV6-5 with TRBJ1-2; D is uncertain. The sample was Tregs sorted from blood. The CDR3 here is CASSLAGRGLYGYTF. CDR3 nucleotide sequence: TGTGCCAGCAGTCTAGCCGGTCGAGGCCTCTATGGCTACACCTTC.